These 11 T cell receptor beta chains share one sample of origin, sequenced in a study of identical twins. TCRdb reprocessed the 5' RACE reads with MiXCR, giving one entry per CDR3 protein. In the table there are 500,000 to 700,000 distinct CDR3 sequences, under 8.5% of which are singletons. Separately, the same data were catalogued under a study of yellow fever vaccine responses in identical twins.

Sequencing input: PBMCs. These receptors were taken from a young woman in good health.

There are many counts of this clonotype. The chain is built from TRBV5-1 and TRBJ1-2; D unresolved. The germline V gene encodes CDR1 SGHRS and CDR2 YFSETQ. V shed 1 base and J shed 3 bases, with 10 bases lying between them. The CDR3 is 14 amino acids. CDR3: CASSLTQPYYGYTF. The DNA of the CDR3 is TGCGCCAGCAGCTTGACCCAGCCGTACTATGGCTACACCTTC.

There are many counts of this clonotype. This rearrangement joins TRBV5-1 to TRBJ2-2, with 7 bases fitting TRBD1. The CDR3 consists of 16 residues. Germline CDR1 is SGHRS and CDR2 is YFSETQ. J lost 4 bases, V lost 1 base, and 7 bases had no gene match. The CDR3 sequence: CASSLRAQGVTGELFF. For the CDR3, the DNA is TGCGCCAGCAGCTTGAGAGCGCAGGGGGTCACCGGGGAGCTGTTTTTT.

The V gene is TRBV7-9, the J gene TRBJ2-3; 10 bases match TRBD2. V shed 2 bases and J 4 bases; nucleotides not matched to a gene: 0. This CDR3 has 14 amino acids. CDR1 SEHNR and CDR2 FQNEAQ come from the germline V gene (reference sequence). The CDR3 DNA reads TGTGCCAGCAGCTTAAGCGGGAGGGCAGATACGCAGTATTTT. Its translation: CASSLSGRADTQYF.

The rearrangement joins TRBV27 to TRBJ2-3; 8 positions agree with TRBD2. CDR1 is MNHEY and CDR2 is SMNVEV in the germline V gene (reference sequence). V lost 5 bases, J lost 6 bases, and 10 bases stayed unmatched. The CDR3 is 15 residues long. The CDR3: CASSVRGAGADTQYF. CDR3 in DNA: TGTGCCAGCAGTGTGCGGGGGGCCGGGGCCGATACGCAGTATTTT.

CDR3 DNA sequence: TGTGCCAGCAGCCCTCGTTCAACTTACGAGCAGTACTTC. Protein sequence: CASSPRSTYEQYF. The J gene is TRBJ2-7, the V gene TRBV3-1, with D hard to call. From germline, CDR1 is LGHDT and CDR2 YNNKEL (reference sequence). This CDR3 spans 13 amino acids. V was shortened by 4 bases and J by 4 bases, with 11 bases between the two germline ends.

This clonotype showed up many times. J is TRBJ2-5 and V is TRBV28; 7 nucleotides line up with TRBD2. CDR1 and CDR2 (germline): MDHEN, SYDVKM. The V gene end was trimmed by 8 bases and the J gene end by 1 base; junction bases not matched to a gene: 7. CDR3 length: 14 amino acids. CDR3 coding DNA: TGTGCCAGCCATAGCGGGTTTGGCCAAGAGACCCAGTACTTC. It encodes CASHSGFGQETQYF.

This clonotype was counted many times. This sequence joins TRBV20-1 and TRBJ1-4; D perhaps matches TRBD1 (5 bases). This CDR3 has 13 amino acids. CDR1 DFQATT and CDR2 SNEGSKA come from the germline V gene (reference sequence). V was trimmed by 4 bases and J by 2 bases, leaving 8 bases between them. CDR3 sequence reads: CSAKGDTNEKLFF. CDR3 DNA: TGCAGTGCTAAAGGGGATACTAATGAAAAACTGTTTTTT.

Details on this clonotype: A junction boundary mismatches the germline segment, possibly from a read error. This chain joins TRBV7-7 and TRBJ2-5; 8 bases are shared with TRBD2. Germline assignment: CDR1 SSHAT and CDR2 FNYEAQ (reference sequence). The length of the CDR3 is 15 residues. The CDR3 DNA is TGTGCCAGCAGCTTAGGGACTAGCCTCCGGGAGAACCAGTACTTC. Translating gives CASSLGTSLRENQYF. The full variable domain, its missing parts supplied by reference TRBV7-7 and TRBJ2-5, is GAGVSQSPRYKVTKRGQDVTLRCDPISSHATLYWYQQALGQGPEFLTYFNYEAQPDKSGLPSDRFSAERPEGSISTLTIQRTEQRDSAMYRCASSLGTSLRENQYFGPGTRLLVL.

This chain links TRBV7-8 with TRBJ1-3; no clear D gene. The germline V and J ends were trimmed by 5 bases and 4 bases, with 12 bases remaining between them. Germline CDR1 reads SGHVS; CDR2 reads FQNEAQ. The CDR3 extends over 14 amino acids. The CDR3 loop reads CASSRRSDGNTIYF. The CDR3 DNA reads as TGTGCCAGCAGCCGTAGGTCAGACGGAAACACCATATATTTT.

This clonotype appeared a single time. The rearrangement joins TRBV27 to TRBJ2-3, with D maybe TRBD2 (6 bases). The germline V gene encodes CDR1 MNHEY and CDR2 SMNVEV (reference sequence). The CDR3 runs to 18 residues. Trimming stripped 6 bases from V and 4 bases from J, with 26 bases between. CDR3 in amino acids: CASRLDPYFGGGADTQYF. In DNA, the CDR3 is TGTGCCAGCAGACTTGATCCCTACTTCGGGGGAGGCGCAGATACGCAGTATTTT.

This clonotype was seen many times. The rearrangement links TRBV12-3 or TRBV12-4 to TRBJ2-5, with 11 bases fitting TRBD2. CDR3 length: 15 residues. Trimming removed 5 bases from V and 5 bases from J; junction bases left unmatched: 7. The CDR3 sequence is CASSQRLAGPETQYF. Here the CDR3 DNA reads TGTGCCAGCAGTCAACGACTAGCGGGGCCCGAGACCCAGTACTTC.